A selection of T cell receptor beta chains follows, all from one sample in a study of blood T cell repertoires in COVID-19. Data came from immunoSEQ multiplex PCR; TCRdb stores just in-frame clones and leaves some out. The sample comprises about 180,000 clones, 70% to 90% of which are singletons, and about 4% rests with the top ten. Sequenced input: peripheral blood. These receptors all come from a woman aged 25 to 39 with acute or convalescent COVID-19. The CDR3 runs from the conserved cysteine through the conserved F or W. The D gene is left open where the match is weak.

v_call,d_call,j_call,cdr3_nt,cdr3_aa
TRBV28,-,TRBJ1-2,TGTGCCAGCAGTCCAACTCAGGTTCCTGGCTACACCTTC,CASSPTQVPGYTF
TRBV5-1,TRBD1,TRBJ2-7,TGCGCCAGCAGCGAGGGACAGACCTACGAGCAGTACTTC,CASSEGQTYEQYF
TRBV5-1,-,TRBJ2-3,TGCGCCAGCAGCTTCGGACAGTACACAGATACGCAGTATTTT,CASSFGQYTDTQYF
TRBV28,-,TRBJ2-1,TGTGCCAGCACCTTGGGACTTAGCTCCTACAATGAGCAGTTCTTC,CASTLGLSSYNEQFF
TRBV23-1,-,TRBJ1-6,TGCGCCAGCAGCCCCCAGACACAACAGGTGACACCCCTCCACTTT,CASSPQTQQVTPLHF
TRBV11-2,TRBD1,TRBJ1-4,TGTGCCAGCAGCTTAGCAGGGGGAACCGAAAAACTGTTTTTT,CASSLAGGTEKLFF
TRBV19,-,TRBJ1-2,TGTGCCAGTAGTATGGATCGAGGGCTGAGCTATGGCTACACCTTC,CASSMDRGLSYGYTF
TRBV6-5,-,TRBJ1-4,TGTGCCAGCAACTCTTATGAAAAACTGTTTTTT,CASNSYEKLFF
TRBV2,-,TRBJ2-1,TGTGCCAGCAGAAAGACTAGTCACAATGAGCAGTTCTTC,CASRKTSHNEQFF
TRBV7-6,TRBD2,TRBJ2-1,TGTGCCAGCAGCTCACGGACTAGCGGGAGCAATGAGCAGTTCTTC,CASSSRTSGSNEQFF
TRBV29-1,-,TRBJ2-1,TGCAGCGTTGTTCGGGGGAGTGGAAATGAGCAGTTCTTC,CSVVRGSGNEQFF
TRBV11-2,-,TRBJ2-2,TGTGCCAGCAGCTTAGCTTCCCCTACCGGGGAGCTGTTTTTT,CASSLASPTGELFF
TRBV4-2,-,TRBJ2-2,TGTGCCAGCAGCCAAGATCCGGCGGGTAGAACCGGGGAGCTGTTTTTT,CASSQDPAGRTGELFF
TRBV19,-,TRBJ1-4,TGTGCCAGCGAGGGAGGGGCAACTAATGAAAAACTGTTTTTT,CASEGGATNEKLFF
TRBV5-1,TRBD1,TRBJ2-7,TGCGCCAGCAGCTTGAGCGAGGGGGCTACCTACGAGCAGTACTTC,CASSLSEGATYEQYF
TRBV6-5,-,TRBJ1-3,TGTGCCAGCTCCAGGTTTGCCGGAAACACCATATATTTT,CASSRFAGNTIYF
TRBV28,-,TRBJ2-1,TGTGCCAGCAGGCAGGACTCCTACAATGAGCAGTTCTTC,CASRQDSYNEQFF
TRBV9,TRBD1,TRBJ1-2,TGTGCCAGCGTGCGGGGACAGGGCAACTATGGCTACACCTTC,CASVRGQGNYGYTF
TRBV7-2,TRBD1,TRBJ2-7,TGTGCCAGCAGCTTGCGACCGGGACAGGGACGCGAGCAGTACTTC,CASSLRPGQGREQYF